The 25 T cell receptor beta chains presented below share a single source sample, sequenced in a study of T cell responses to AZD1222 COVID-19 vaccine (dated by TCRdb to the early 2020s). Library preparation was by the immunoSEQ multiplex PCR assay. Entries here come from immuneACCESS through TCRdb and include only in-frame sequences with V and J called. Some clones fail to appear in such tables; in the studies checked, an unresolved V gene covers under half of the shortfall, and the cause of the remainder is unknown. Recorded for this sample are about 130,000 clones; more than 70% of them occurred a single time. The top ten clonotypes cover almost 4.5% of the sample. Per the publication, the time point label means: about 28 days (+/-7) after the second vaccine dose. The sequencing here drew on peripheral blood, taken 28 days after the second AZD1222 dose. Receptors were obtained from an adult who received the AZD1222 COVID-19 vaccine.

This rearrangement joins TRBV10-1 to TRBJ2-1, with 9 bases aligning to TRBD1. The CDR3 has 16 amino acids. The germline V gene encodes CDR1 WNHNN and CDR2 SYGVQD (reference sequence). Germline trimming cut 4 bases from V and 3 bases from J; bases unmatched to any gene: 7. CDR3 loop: CASSGSGTGHYNEQFF. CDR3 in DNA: TGCGCCAGCAGTGGATCCGGGACAGGGCACTACAATGAGCAGTTCTTC.

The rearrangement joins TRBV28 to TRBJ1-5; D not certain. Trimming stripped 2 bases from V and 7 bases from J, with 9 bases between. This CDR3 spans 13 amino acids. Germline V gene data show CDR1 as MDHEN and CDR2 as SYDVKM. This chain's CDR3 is CASSLPFIQPQHF. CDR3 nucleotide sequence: TGTGCCAGCAGTTTACCCTTTATCCAGCCCCAGCATTTT. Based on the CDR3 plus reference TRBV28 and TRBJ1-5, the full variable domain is DVKVTQSSRYLVKRTGEKVFLECVQDMDHENMFWYRQDPGLGLRLIYFSYDVKMKEKGDIPEGYSVSREKKERFSLILESASTNQTSMYLCASSLPFIQPQHFGDGTRLSIL.

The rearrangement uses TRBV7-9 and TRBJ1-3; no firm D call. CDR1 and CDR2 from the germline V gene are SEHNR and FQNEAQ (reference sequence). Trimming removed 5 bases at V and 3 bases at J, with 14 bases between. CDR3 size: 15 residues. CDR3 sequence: CASSPRNRIGNTIYF. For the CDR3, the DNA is TGTGCCAGCAGCCCTAGGAATAGGATTGGAAACACCATATATTTT.

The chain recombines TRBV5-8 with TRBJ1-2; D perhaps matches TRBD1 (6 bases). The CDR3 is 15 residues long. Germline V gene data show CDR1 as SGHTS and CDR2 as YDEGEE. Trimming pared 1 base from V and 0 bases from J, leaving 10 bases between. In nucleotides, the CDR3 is TGTGCCAGCAGCTTGTGGACAGCCGCTAACTATGGCTACACCTTC. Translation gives CASSLWTAANYGYTF.

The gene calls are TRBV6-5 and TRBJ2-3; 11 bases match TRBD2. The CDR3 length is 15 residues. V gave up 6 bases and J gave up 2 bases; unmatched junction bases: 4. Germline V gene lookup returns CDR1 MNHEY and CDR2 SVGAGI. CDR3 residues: CASSATSGNTDTQYF. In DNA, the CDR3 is TGTGCCAGCAGCGCGACTAGCGGGAACACAGATACGCAGTATTTT.

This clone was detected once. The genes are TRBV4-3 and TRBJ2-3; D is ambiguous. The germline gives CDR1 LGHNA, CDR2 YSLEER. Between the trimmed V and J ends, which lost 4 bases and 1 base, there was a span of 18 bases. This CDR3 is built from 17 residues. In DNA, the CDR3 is TGCGCCAGCAGCCCTGCGGTGGCCCCCCGGGGCACAGATACGCAGTATTTT. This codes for CASSPAVAPRGTDTQYF.

The CDR3 loop reads CAWSSGGRDQPQHF. The CDR3 DNA is TGTGCCTGGAGTTCAGGGGGCAGGGATCAGCCCCAGCATTTT. V gene TRBV30 combines with J gene TRBJ1-5; TRBD1 aligns across 8 bases. From germline, CDR1 is GTSNPN and CDR2 SVGIG (reference sequence). CDR3 length: 14 residues. J lost 5 bases, V lost 2 bases, and 5 bases had no gene match.

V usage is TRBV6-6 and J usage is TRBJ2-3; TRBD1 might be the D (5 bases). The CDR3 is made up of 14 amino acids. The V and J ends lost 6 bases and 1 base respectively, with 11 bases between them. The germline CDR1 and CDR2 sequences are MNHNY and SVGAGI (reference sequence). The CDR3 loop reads CASSRARGTDTQYF. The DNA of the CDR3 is TGTGCCAGCAGCCGGGCCAGGGGCACAGATACGCAGTATTTT.

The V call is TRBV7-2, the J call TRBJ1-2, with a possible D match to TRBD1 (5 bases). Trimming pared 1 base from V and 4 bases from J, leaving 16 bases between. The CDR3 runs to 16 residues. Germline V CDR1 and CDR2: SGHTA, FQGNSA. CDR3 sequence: CASSLGLQGLGYGYTF. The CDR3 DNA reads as TGTGCCAGCAGCTTAGGGTTGCAGGGATTGGGCTATGGCTACACCTTC.

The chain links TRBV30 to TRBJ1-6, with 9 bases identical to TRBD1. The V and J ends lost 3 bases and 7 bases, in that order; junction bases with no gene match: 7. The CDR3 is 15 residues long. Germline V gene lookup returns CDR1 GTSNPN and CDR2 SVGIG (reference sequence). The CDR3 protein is CAWRGTGTGNSPLHF. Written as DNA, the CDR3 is TGTGCCTGGAGGGGGACCGGGACAGGGAATTCACCCCTCCACTTT.

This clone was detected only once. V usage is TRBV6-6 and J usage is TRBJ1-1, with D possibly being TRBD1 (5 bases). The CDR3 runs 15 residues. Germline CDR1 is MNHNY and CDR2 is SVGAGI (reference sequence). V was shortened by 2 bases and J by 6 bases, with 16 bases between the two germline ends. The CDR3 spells CASSYPSWGGAEAFF. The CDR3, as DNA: TGTGCCAGCAGTTACCCCTCCTGGGGCGGCGCTGAAGCTTTCTTT.

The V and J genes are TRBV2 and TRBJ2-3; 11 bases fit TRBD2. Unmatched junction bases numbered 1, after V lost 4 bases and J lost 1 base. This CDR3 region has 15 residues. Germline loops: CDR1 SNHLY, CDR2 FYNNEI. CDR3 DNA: TGTGCCAGCAGTGCGGGACTAGCGGGCACAGATACGCAGTATTTT. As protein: CASSAGLAGTDTQYF.

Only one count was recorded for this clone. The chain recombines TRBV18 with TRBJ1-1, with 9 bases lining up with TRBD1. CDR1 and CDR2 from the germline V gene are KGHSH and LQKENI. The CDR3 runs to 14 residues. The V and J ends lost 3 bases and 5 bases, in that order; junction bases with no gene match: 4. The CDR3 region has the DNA TGTGCCAGCTCACCGGCGACAGGGGGGACTGAAGCTTTCTTT. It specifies CASSPATGGTEAFF.

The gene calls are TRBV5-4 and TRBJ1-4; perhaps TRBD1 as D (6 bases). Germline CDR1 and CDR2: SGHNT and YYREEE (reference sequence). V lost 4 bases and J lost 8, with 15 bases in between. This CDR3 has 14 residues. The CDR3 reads CASSRRGVGEKLFF. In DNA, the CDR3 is TGTGCCAGCAGCCGGAGGGGGGTCGGCGAAAAACTGTTTTTT.

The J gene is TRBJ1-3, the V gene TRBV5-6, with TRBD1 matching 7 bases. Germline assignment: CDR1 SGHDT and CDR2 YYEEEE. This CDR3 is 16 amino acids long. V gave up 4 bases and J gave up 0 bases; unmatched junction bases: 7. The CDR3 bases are TGTGCCAGCAGCGCGACAGGGATTAGCTCTGGAAACACCATATATTTT. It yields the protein CASSATGISSGNTIYF.

The CDR3 region has the DNA TGTGCCAGCAGTTACTCGATGGGGTTTAGTGAGCAGTACTTC. Amino acids: CASSYSMGFSEQYF. V is TRBV6-5 and J is TRBJ2-7; unclear D gene. From germline, CDR1 is MNHEY and CDR2 SVGAGI. V shed 0 bases and J shed 7 bases, with 13 bases lying between them. This CDR3 has 14 residues.

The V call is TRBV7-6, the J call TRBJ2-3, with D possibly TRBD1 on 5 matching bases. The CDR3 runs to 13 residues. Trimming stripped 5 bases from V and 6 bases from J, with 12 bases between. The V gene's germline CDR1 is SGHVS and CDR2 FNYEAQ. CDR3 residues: CASSQGFADTQYF. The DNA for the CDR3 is TGTGCCAGCAGCCAGGGATTCGCGGATACGCAGTATTTT.

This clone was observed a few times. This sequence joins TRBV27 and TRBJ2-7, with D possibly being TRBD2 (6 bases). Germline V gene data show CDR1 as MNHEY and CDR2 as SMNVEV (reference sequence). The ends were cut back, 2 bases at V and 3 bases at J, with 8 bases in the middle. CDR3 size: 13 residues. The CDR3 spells CASSLTGVYEQYF. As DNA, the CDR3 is TGTGCCAGCAGTTTAACGGGGGTCTACGAGCAGTACTTC.

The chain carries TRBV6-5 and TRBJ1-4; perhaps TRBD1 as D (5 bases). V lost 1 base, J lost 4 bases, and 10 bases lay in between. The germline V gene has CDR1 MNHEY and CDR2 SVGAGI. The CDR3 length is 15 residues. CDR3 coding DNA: TGTGCCAGCAGTTACTTCCAGGGAGGTAATGAAAAACTGTTTTTT. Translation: CASSYFQGGNEKLFF.

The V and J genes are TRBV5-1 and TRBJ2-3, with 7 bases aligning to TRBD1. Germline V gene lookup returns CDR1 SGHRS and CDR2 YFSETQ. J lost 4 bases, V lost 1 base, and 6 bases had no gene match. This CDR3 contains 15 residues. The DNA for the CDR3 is TGCGCCAGCAGCTTGTTAAGGGGGCAGGCAGATACGCAGTATTTT. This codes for CASSLLRGQADTQYF.

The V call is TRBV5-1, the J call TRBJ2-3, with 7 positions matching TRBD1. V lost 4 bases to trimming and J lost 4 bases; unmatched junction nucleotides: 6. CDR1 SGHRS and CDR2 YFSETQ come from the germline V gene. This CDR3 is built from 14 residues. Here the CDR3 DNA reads TGCGCCAGCAGCACCGGGACAGATTCAGATACGCAGTATTTT. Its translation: CASSTGTDSDTQYF.

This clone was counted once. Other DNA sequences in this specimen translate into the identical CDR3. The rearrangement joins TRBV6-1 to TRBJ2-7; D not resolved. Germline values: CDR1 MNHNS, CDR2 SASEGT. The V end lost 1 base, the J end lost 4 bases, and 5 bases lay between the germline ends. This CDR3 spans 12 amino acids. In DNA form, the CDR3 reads TGTGCCAGCAGTGAAGGGCCGTACGAGCAGTACTTC. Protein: CASSEGPYEQYF.

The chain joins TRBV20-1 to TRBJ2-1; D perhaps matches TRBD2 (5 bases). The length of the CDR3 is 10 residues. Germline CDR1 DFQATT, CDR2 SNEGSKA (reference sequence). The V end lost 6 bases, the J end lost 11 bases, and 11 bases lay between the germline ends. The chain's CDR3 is CSAAWEKQFF. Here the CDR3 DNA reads TGCAGTGCGGCTTGGGAGAAGCAGTTCTTC.

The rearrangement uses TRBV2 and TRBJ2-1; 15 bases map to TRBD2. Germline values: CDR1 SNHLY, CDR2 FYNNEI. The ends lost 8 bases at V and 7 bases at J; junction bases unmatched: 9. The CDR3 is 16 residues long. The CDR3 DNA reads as TGTGCCAGCGGGAACCCGGGACTAGCGGGGGGAAATGAGCAGTTCTTC. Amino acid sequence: CASGNPGLAGGNEQFF.

The CDR3 loop reads CASSLKGNQPQHF. The CDR3 DNA follows: TGCGCCAGCAGCTTGAAGGGGAATCAGCCCCAGCATTTT. This rearrangement joins TRBV5-1 to TRBJ1-5, with D perhaps matching TRBD1 (5 bases). The germline V gene has CDR1 SGHRS and CDR2 YFSETQ. V shed 1 base and J shed 4 bases, with 6 bases lying between them. This CDR3 is 13 amino acids long.